This TCR beta chain is from a study of cytomegalovirus exposure and HLA in healthy donors. Broader study findings: A later analysis by the authors found several of the most significant clusters apparently linked to common viral pathogens. Most of the CMV-associated TCR beta chains (in a later analysis) appeared to be HLA-restricted.

In the case of this clone: The antigen remains unidentified.

The CDR3 runs 15 residues. CDR1 and CDR2 from the germline V gene are MNHEY and SVGAGI. V dropped 0 bases and J dropped 5 bases, with 13 bases sitting between them. 13 Jbeta primers and 60 Vbeta primers were used for the PCR. The protocol was immunoSEQ multiplex PCR, while the TCRdb copy is restricted to in-frame clones and leaves out a portion. The sample yields about 84,000 clones, around 66% seen once. This sequence joins TRBV6-5 and TRBJ1-2; D is unclear. This TCR was sampled from a woman in her forties in good health and CMV-seropositive. Sample: PBMCs. The DNA for the CDR3 is TGTGCCAGCAGTTACTCGCTCCAGGCCCCGTATGGCTACACCTTC. Its protein is CASSYSLQAPYGYTF.